Sequencing of this T cell receptor (beta chain) was carried out in a study of blood T cell repertoires in COVID-19. Study-wide context: Sources were T cells, B-cell-depleted T cells, or PBMCs; the material itself was cDNA or gDNA.

The CDR3 totals 13 residues. Germline CDR1 and CDR2: SQVTM and ANQGSEA. Trimming left V 5 bases short and J 5 bases short, with 12 bases between. Per the study methods: Reference gene primer amplification yielded estimated nucleated cell counts. Profiled with immunoSEQ multiplex PCR; TCRdb holds only in-frame clones, not every one. V and J calls and clone size follow that table, whereas D and trimming were derived from the DNA. This table holds some 70,000 clones, about four fifths found once. The clonotype was recovered from a man aged 45-65 years with active COVID-19. The sequencing sample was made of peripheral blood. The rearrangement uses TRBV29-1 and TRBJ1-4; possibly TRBD1 for D (6 bases). CDR3 sequence (DNA): TGCAGCGTTACGACAGGCTTGAATGAAAAACTGTTTTTT. Its translation: CSVTTGLNEKLFF.